This is a list of T cell receptor beta chains from one sample in a study of T cell responses to AZD1222 COVID-19 vaccine. Assay used: immunoSEQ multiplex PCR; TCRdb lists only in-frame clones, some missing. The table includes about 120,000 clones, about 90% detected once. This material consisted of peripheral blood, taken on day 0 of AZD1222 vaccination. The receptors here all came from an adult in good health. Both conserved end residues are trimmed from each CDR3. Clone size, where shown, is once, few, many, or a class for clones that have expanded.

v_gene: TRBV28; abundance: NA; j_gene: TRBJ2-7; CDR3aa: ASSLPTGYEQY
v_gene: TRBV30; abundance: NA; j_gene: TRBJ1-5; CDR3aa: AWSYPGTGVNQPQH
v_gene: TRBV29-1; abundance: NA; j_gene: TRBJ1-2; CDR3aa: SVAPTESNYGYT
v_gene: TRBV7-2; abundance: once; j_gene: TRBJ1-1; CDR3aa: ASSPTGDTEAF
v_gene: TRBV4-1; abundance: NA; j_gene: TRBJ1-1; CDR3aa: ASSQAGDMNTEAF
v_gene: TRBV2; abundance: NA; j_gene: TRBJ1-5; CDR3aa: ASSLDSRFNQPQH
v_gene: TRBV7-9; abundance: NA; j_gene: TRBJ2-3; CDR3aa: ASSPATPTDTQY
v_gene: TRBV6-2/TRBV6-3; abundance: NA; j_gene: TRBJ1-1; CDR3aa: ASSYKGGTEAF
v_gene: TRBV5-4; abundance: NA; j_gene: TRBJ1-5; CDR3aa: ASSFEPWGGQPQH
v_gene: TRBV28; abundance: NA; j_gene: TRBJ1-5; CDR3aa: ASSPTGRNQPQH
v_gene: TRBV27; abundance: NA; j_gene: TRBJ1-4; CDR3aa: ASSLLARGEKLF
v_gene: TRBV12-5; abundance: NA; j_gene: TRBJ1-3; CDR3aa: ASGLVLGGWVNTIY
v_gene: TRBV7-6; abundance: NA; j_gene: TRBJ2-1; CDR3aa: ASSPVRLPYNEQF
v_gene: TRBV7-8; abundance: NA; j_gene: TRBJ1-5; CDR3aa: ASKPNPYRGGQPQH
v_gene: TRBV29-1; abundance: NA; j_gene: TRBJ1-2; CDR3aa: SVDRATGAPQAGYGYT
v_gene: TRBV27; abundance: NA; j_gene: TRBJ1-4; CDR3aa: ASSGLSSGGKKLF
v_gene: TRBV7-8; abundance: NA; j_gene: TRBJ1-2; CDR3aa: ASSITGDASSYGYT
v_gene: TRBV5-4; abundance: NA; j_gene: TRBJ1-1; CDR3aa: ASSNSGMNTEAF
v_gene: TRBV27; abundance: NA; j_gene: TRBJ1-1; CDR3aa: ASRKGQLLGTEAF
v_gene: TRBV7-2; abundance: NA; j_gene: TRBJ1-2; CDR3aa: ASSPPGSNYGYT
v_gene: TRBV10-1; abundance: once; j_gene: TRBJ2-7; CDR3aa: ASSMGQGTNEQY
v_gene: TRBV3-1/TRBV3-2; abundance: NA; j_gene: TRBJ2-1; CDR3aa: ASSQVGTLGYNGQF
v_gene: TRBV7-9; abundance: NA; j_gene: TRBJ1-1; CDR3aa: ASSLRGEWDKLNTEAF
v_gene: TRBV30; abundance: NA; j_gene: TRBJ1-1; CDR3aa: AWSVGGVAF
v_gene: TRBV6-6; abundance: NA; j_gene: TRBJ2-5; CDR3aa: ASTPGTAWKETQY
v_gene: TRBV2; abundance: NA; j_gene: TRBJ1-1; CDR3aa: ASSEGGFGTEAF
v_gene: TRBV7-9; abundance: NA; j_gene: TRBJ2-1; CDR3aa: ASSNGQGTYNEQF
v_gene: TRBV28; abundance: NA; j_gene: TRBJ2-6; CDR3aa: ASSFNTGFFSGANVLT
v_gene: TRBV2; abundance: NA; j_gene: TRBJ1-5; CDR3aa: ASTEQGPNQPQH
v_gene: TRBV12-3/TRBV12-4; abundance: NA; j_gene: TRBJ1-2; CDR3aa: ASSPQMGYGYT
v_gene: TRBV7-6; abundance: NA; j_gene: TRBJ2-4; CDR3aa: ASSLDPQGAKNIQY
v_gene: TRBV28; abundance: NA; j_gene: TRBJ1-2; CDR3aa: ASSLMDEGYGYT
v_gene: TRBV6-5; abundance: NA; j_gene: TRBJ2-7; CDR3aa: ASSRTDNNPSKY
v_gene: TRBV6-5; abundance: NA; j_gene: TRBJ2-1; CDR3aa: ASDRDFYNEQF
v_gene: TRBV30; abundance: NA; j_gene: TRBJ2-3; CDR3aa: AWSEGFATDTQY
v_gene: TRBV6-1; abundance: few; j_gene: TRBJ1-2; CDR3aa: ASSEAAWGGIYGYT
v_gene: TRBV7-9; abundance: NA; j_gene: TRBJ2-3; CDR3aa: ASSPRERGTDTQY
v_gene: TRBV9; abundance: NA; j_gene: TRBJ1-4; CDR3aa: ASKGGSEKLF
v_gene: TRBV7-2; abundance: NA; j_gene: TRBJ2-1; CDR3aa: ASSNSLAGSYNEQF
v_gene: TRBV6-4; abundance: NA; j_gene: TRBJ1-2; CDR3aa: ASSDKGQGYGYT
v_gene: TRBV5-1; abundance: NA; j_gene: TRBJ1-3; CDR3aa: ASSVTGGHGNTIY
v_gene: TRBV3-1/TRBV3-2; abundance: NA; j_gene: TRBJ2-5; CDR3aa: ASSVQETQY
v_gene: TRBV28; abundance: NA; j_gene: TRBJ1-3; CDR3aa: ASSRGGSSGNTIY
v_gene: TRBV12-3/TRBV12-4; abundance: once; j_gene: TRBJ1-2; CDR3aa: ASSQSTGDGYT
v_gene: TRBV7-6; abundance: NA; j_gene: TRBJ1-3; CDR3aa: ASSSGQNSIY
v_gene: TRBV12-5; abundance: NA; j_gene: TRBJ2-6; CDR3aa: ASGLRVSGANVLT
v_gene: TRBV24-1; abundance: NA; j_gene: TRBJ1-2; CDR3aa: ATSDPTGTANYGYT
v_gene: TRBV3-1/TRBV3-2; abundance: NA; j_gene: TRBJ1-1; CDR3aa: ASKHTALFAEAF
v_gene: TRBV11-2; abundance: once; j_gene: TRBJ2-5; CDR3aa: ASSPKQNWYQETQY
v_gene: TRBV30; abundance: NA; j_gene: TRBJ2-5; CDR3aa: AWSVGLVAGGPETQY
v_gene: TRBV7-2; abundance: NA; j_gene: TRBJ2-7; CDR3aa: ASSLGLAGYEQY
v_gene: TRBV7-9; abundance: NA; j_gene: TRBJ1-4; CDR3aa: ASSLAKRGGEALNEKLF
v_gene: TRBV19; abundance: NA; j_gene: TRBJ1-2; CDR3aa: ASTSGSPYGYT
v_gene: TRBV19; abundance: NA; j_gene: TRBJ2-1; CDR3aa: ASIGTSGVGEQF
v_gene: TRBV18; abundance: NA; j_gene: TRBJ1-4; CDR3aa: ASSQGAHEKLF
v_gene: TRBV19; abundance: NA; j_gene: TRBJ1-1; CDR3aa: ASSIGRTGGNTEAF
v_gene: TRBV5-1; abundance: NA; j_gene: TRBJ2-2; CDR3aa: ASSLTGKNTGELF
v_gene: TRBV18; abundance: NA; j_gene: TRBJ1-5; CDR3aa: ASSPPGTSNQPQH
v_gene: TRBV4-1; abundance: NA; j_gene: TRBJ2-7; CDR3aa: ASSHAWGYEQY
v_gene: TRBV5-6; abundance: NA; j_gene: TRBJ1-5; CDR3aa: ASSFREAAPRPQH